This T cell receptor (beta chain) was obtained from a study of blood T cell repertoires in COVID-19. Across the study: Spain, Italy and the United States supplied samples that represented acute and convalescent COVID-19.

V was trimmed by 4 bases and J by 0 bases, leaving 12 bases between them. This CDR3 has 15 amino acids. Germline CDR1 SNHLY, CDR2 FYNNEI. The study drew participants aged about 18 to 89 years from approximately 23 US areas. Cohort 3 recovered donors had two negative PCRs, clearance, or symptom resolution. The authors' processing: From reference gene primer amplification, estimates of nucleated cell counts were derived. Repertoires were generated with immunoSEQ multiplex PCR, while TCRdb's copy carries only in-frame clones and drops some. D and trimming come from the DNA, and the V and J calls and clone size come from that table. Of approximately 290,000 clones listed, approximately 92% were seen once; the top ten hold around 1.1%. This clone was picked up one time.

This receptor was obtained from a young woman who had recovered from COVID-19. This sequence joins TRBV2 and TRBJ2-5; maybe TRBD2 (6 bases). Input material: PBMCs or T cells enriched from blood (not recorded which). The CDR3 DNA sequence: TGTGCCAGCAGTGTACTAGCAATGTACCAAGAGACCCAGTACTTC. Translation gives CASSVLAMYQETQYF.